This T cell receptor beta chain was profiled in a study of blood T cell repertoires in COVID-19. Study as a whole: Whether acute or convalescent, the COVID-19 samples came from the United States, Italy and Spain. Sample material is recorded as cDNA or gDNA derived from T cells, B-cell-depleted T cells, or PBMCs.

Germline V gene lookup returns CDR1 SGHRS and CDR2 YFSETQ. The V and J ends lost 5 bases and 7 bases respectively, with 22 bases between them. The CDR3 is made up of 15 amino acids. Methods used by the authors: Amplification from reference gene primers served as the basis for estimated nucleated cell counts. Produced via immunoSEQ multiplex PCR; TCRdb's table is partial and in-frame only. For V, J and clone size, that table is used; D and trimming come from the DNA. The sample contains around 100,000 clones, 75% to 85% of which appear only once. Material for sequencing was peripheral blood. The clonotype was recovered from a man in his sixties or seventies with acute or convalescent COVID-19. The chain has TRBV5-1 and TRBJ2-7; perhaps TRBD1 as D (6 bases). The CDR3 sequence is CASRRSGQDFLEQYF. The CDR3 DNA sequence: TGCGCCAGCAGACGGTCGGGACAAGATTTTTTGGAGCAGTACTTC.